One sample yielded the 2 T cell receptor beta chains listed below, sequenced in a study of cytomegalovirus exposure and HLA in healthy donors. A multiplex PCR was run with 60 Vbeta primers and 13 Jbeta primers. Data came from immunoSEQ multiplex PCR; TCRdb stores just in-frame clones and leaves some out. The sample lists under 250,000 clones, around 77% occurring once. Sequencing was done on a sample of PBMCs. These receptor sequences come from a woman younger than 45 in good health and CMV-seronegative.

V usage is TRBV2 and J usage is TRBJ1-2; D gene ambiguous. CDR3 length: 15 residues. Germline values: CDR1 SNHLY, CDR2 FYNNEI. V gave up 6 bases and J gave up 4 bases, with 18 bases separating them. In DNA, the CDR3 is TGTGCCAGCAGGGAGGAGTGGTTGTTTAGCTATGGCTACACCTTC. Translation: CASREEWLFSYGYTF.

This clone was recorded once. The J gene is TRBJ1-2, the V gene TRBV9; D might be TRBD1 (6 bases). Between the trimmed V and J ends, which lost 0 bases and 7 bases, there was a span of 13 bases. Germline-derived CDR1 and CDR2 are SGDLS and YYNGEE. This CDR3 region has 14 residues. The CDR3 DNA reads as TGTGCCAGCAGCGTAGGGGGGACATCGACTGGCTACACCTTC. This encodes CASSVGGTSTGYTF. The variable domain in full, completed from reference TRBV9 and TRBJ1-2, reads DSGVTQTPKHLITATGQRVTLRCSPRSGDLSVYWYQQSLDQGLQFLIQYYNGEERAKGNILERFSAQQFPDLHSELNLSSLELGDSALYFCASSVGGTSTGYTFGSGTRLTVV.